This is a list of T cell receptor beta chains from one sample in a study of CD8 T cells in ankylosing spondylitis. TCRdb re-called the 5' RACE reads with MiXCR, one entry per CDR3 protein. This table has roughly 230,000 distinct CDR3 sequences, roughly 8.2% appearing once. Sequencing was done on a sample of blood, either unsorted or a sorted T cell fraction (not recorded which). These receptors all come from a female donor with ankylosing spondylitis or in good health (not recorded which). Both conserved end residues are part of each CDR3. Each record gives: clone size, J gene, V gene, D gene, CDR3 DNA, CDR3 protein. D genes are given only for firm matches. Clone size is given for some rows only: seen once, a few or many times, or a class if the clone is expanded.

clone_size: many
j_call: TRBJ1-2
v_call: TRBV7-9
d_call: TRBD1
cdr3_nt: TGTGCCAGCAGCCCGAAGGGGGCCCCCTATGGCTACACCTTC
cdr3_aa: CASSPKGAPYGYTF

clone_size: -
j_call: TRBJ2-7
v_call: TRBV7-2
d_call: -
cdr3_nt: TGTGCCAGCAGTTCGACTATTGGGGCCTACGAGCAGTACTTC
cdr3_aa: CASSSTIGAYEQYF

clone_size: many
j_call: TRBJ2-5
v_call: TRBV5-1
d_call: -
cdr3_nt: TGCGCCAGCAGCCCCCGGGGGGCTCGGGAGACCCAGTACTTC
cdr3_aa: CASSPRGARETQYF

clone_size: many
j_call: TRBJ2-1
v_call: TRBV12-3/TRBV12-4
d_call: TRBD2
cdr3_nt: TGTGCCAGCAGTCAAACTCGGTCGGGAGGCACCTACAATGAGCAGTTCTTC
cdr3_aa: CASSQTRSGGTYNEQFF

clone_size: many
j_call: TRBJ2-7
v_call: TRBV9
d_call: -
cdr3_nt: TGTGCCAGCAGCCCTCTCGACAGGACAGTCTACGAGCAGTACTTC
cdr3_aa: CASSPLDRTVYEQYF

clone_size: many
j_call: TRBJ2-3
v_call: TRBV2
d_call: -
cdr3_nt: TGTGCCAGCAGGTTGGGAGCTCGCACAGATACGCAGTATTTT
cdr3_aa: CASRLGARTDTQYF

clone_size: many
j_call: TRBJ1-5
v_call: TRBV2
d_call: TRBD1
cdr3_nt: TGTGCCAGCGCTGCCCAGGGGGGGACACCCCAGCATTTT
cdr3_aa: CASAAQGGTPQHF

clone_size: -
j_call: TRBJ2-3
v_call: TRBV7-3
d_call: -
cdr3_nt: TGTGCCAGCAGCTTAATGGGTGGGATTGACACGCAGTATTTT
cdr3_aa: CASSLMGGIDTQYF

clone_size: many
j_call: TRBJ2-1
v_call: TRBV6-6
d_call: -
cdr3_nt: TGTGCCAGCAGTAACTACAATGAGCAGTTCTTC
cdr3_aa: CASSNYNEQFF

clone_size: many
j_call: TRBJ1-1
v_call: TRBV6-2/TRBV6-3
d_call: -
cdr3_nt: TGTGCCAGCATTCAGGGGAAAGGGAACACTGAAGCTTTCTTT
cdr3_aa: CASIQGKGNTEAFF

clone_size: many
j_call: TRBJ1-5
v_call: TRBV12-3/TRBV12-4
d_call: TRBD1
cdr3_nt: TGTGCCAGCAGTTCGACAGGGGTTCAGCCCCAGCATTTT
cdr3_aa: CASSSTGVQPQHF

clone_size: many
j_call: TRBJ2-5
v_call: TRBV29-1
d_call: -
cdr3_nt: TGCAGCGTTGAAGACAGGAGCCAAGAGACCCAGTACTTC
cdr3_aa: CSVEDRSQETQYF

clone_size: many
j_call: TRBJ1-1
v_call: TRBV29-1
d_call: -
cdr3_nt: TGCAGCGTCTCCGCGACAAGACGGAACACTGAAGCTTTCTTT
cdr3_aa: CSVSATRRNTEAFF

clone_size: many
j_call: TRBJ2-5
v_call: TRBV20-1
d_call: -
cdr3_nt: TGCAGTGCAGGGGGGAACCAAGAGACCCAGTACTTC
cdr3_aa: CSAGGNQETQYF

clone_size: many
j_call: TRBJ2-1
v_call: TRBV6-1
d_call: -
cdr3_nt: TGTGCCAGCACCCAGCGGCCAGACCACAATGAGCAGTTCTTC
cdr3_aa: CASTQRPDHNEQFF

clone_size: many
j_call: TRBJ2-1
v_call: TRBV5-6
d_call: TRBD1
cdr3_nt: TGTGCCAGCAGCTTTTCGACAGGGCTCCACAATGAGCAGTTCTTC
cdr3_aa: CASSFSTGLHNEQFF

clone_size: many
j_call: TRBJ2-7
v_call: TRBV29-1
d_call: TRBD1
cdr3_nt: TGCAGCGTTGCAAGGGGACAGGTCTACGAGCAGTACTTC
cdr3_aa: CSVARGQVYEQYF

clone_size: few
j_call: TRBJ1-6
v_call: TRBV4-3
d_call: -
cdr3_nt: TGCGCCAGCAGCCAAGAGATTGGGGGGGCTTTGGGTTCACCCCTCCACTTT
cdr3_aa: CASSQEIGGALGSPLHF

clone_size: many
j_call: TRBJ1-2
v_call: TRBV5-1
d_call: TRBD1
cdr3_nt: TGCGCCAGCAGCACCGACAGGGATGATGGCTACACCTTC
cdr3_aa: CASSTDRDDGYTF

clone_size: many
j_call: TRBJ2-5
v_call: TRBV12-3/TRBV12-4
d_call: TRBD1
cdr3_nt: TGTGCCAGCAGTCCCCGACAGGGTAAAGAGACCCAGTACTTC
cdr3_aa: CASSPRQGKETQYF

clone_size: many
j_call: TRBJ2-7
v_call: TRBV9
d_call: TRBD2
cdr3_nt: TGTGCCAGCAGCCTAGCGGGACAAACCTACGAGCAGTACTTC
cdr3_aa: CASSLAGQTYEQYF

clone_size: many
j_call: TRBJ1-3
v_call: TRBV9
d_call: TRBD1
cdr3_nt: TGTGCCAGCAGCGTAACAGGGGATACTGGAAACACCATATATTTT
cdr3_aa: CASSVTGDTGNTIYF

clone_size: many
j_call: TRBJ1-2
v_call: TRBV15
d_call: -
cdr3_nt: TGTGCCACCAGCAGAGAGGGACCCTATGGCTACACCTTC
cdr3_aa: CATSREGPYGYTF

clone_size: -
j_call: TRBJ2-1
v_call: TRBV29-1
d_call: -
cdr3_nt: TGCAGCGCGGGAAACAATGAGCAGTTCTTC
cdr3_aa: CSAGNNEQFF

clone_size: many
j_call: TRBJ2-1
v_call: TRBV20-1
d_call: TRBD2
cdr3_nt: TGCAGTGCTAGTACCGGGACTAAACAACATGAGCAGTTCTTC
cdr3_aa: CSASTGTKQHEQFF

clone_size: -
j_call: TRBJ1-2
v_call: TRBV7-9
d_call: -
cdr3_nt: TGTGCCAGCAGCTTAGCCCGGGACACCTTATACACCTTC
cdr3_aa: CASSLARDTLYTF

clone_size: many
j_call: TRBJ1-6
v_call: TRBV4-3
d_call: -
cdr3_nt: TGCGCCAGCAGCCAAGATCGGGGTTATAATTCACCCCTCCACTTT
cdr3_aa: CASSQDRGYNSPLHF

clone_size: many
j_call: TRBJ1-3
v_call: TRBV13
d_call: -
cdr3_nt: TGTGCCAGCAGCTTGGGTAATGGGAGAAACTCTGGAAACACCATATATTTT
cdr3_aa: CASSLGNGRNSGNTIYF

clone_size: many
j_call: TRBJ1-1
v_call: TRBV7-2
d_call: -
cdr3_nt: TGTGCCAGCAGCCTCCCGGCGGGATTTCGGGAAGCTTTCTTT
cdr3_aa: CASSLPAGFREAFF

clone_size: few
j_call: TRBJ1-5
v_call: TRBV28
d_call: -
cdr3_nt: TGTGCCAGCAGTTTTGGGGGGTTTACGCCCCAGCATTTT
cdr3_aa: CASSFGGFTPQHF

clone_size: many
j_call: TRBJ1-3
v_call: TRBV12-3/TRBV12-4
d_call: -
cdr3_nt: TGTGCCAGCAGTGACGGACAGATACCTGGAAACACCATATATTTT
cdr3_aa: CASSDGQIPGNTIYF

clone_size: many
j_call: TRBJ2-1
v_call: TRBV7-2
d_call: TRBD2
cdr3_nt: TGTGCCATCCAAGCGGGAGGGTCCTACAATGAGCAGTTCTTC
cdr3_aa: CAIQAGGSYNEQFF

clone_size: many
j_call: TRBJ2-6
v_call: TRBV9
d_call: -
cdr3_nt: TGTGCCAGCAGCTCCCGGTTGGCTGGGGCCAACGTCCTGACTTTC
cdr3_aa: CASSSRLAGANVLTF